This T cell receptor (beta chain) was found in a study of cytomegalovirus exposure and HLA in healthy donors. About the study: Earlier sequencing of about 200 million T cells yielded 100 million to 120 million unique TCR beta sequences.

The PCR was carried out with 60 Vbeta primers and 13 Jbeta primers. Measured with immunoSEQ multiplex PCR; TCRdb has only the in-frame clones, and not every one. In total, the table holds roughly 75,000 clones. Study-wide points: The authors reported that TCR beta sequences could predict HLA-A and HLA-B alleles. These predictions were accurate for most subjects in the first cohort. Information on immune exposure was restricted to one variable (CMV serostatus).

The germline V gene has CDR1 SGHTA and CDR2 FQGNSA. Trimming took 5 bases from V and 4 from J; bases not matched to a gene: 13. The CDR3 is 16 amino acids. Comment on this clone: Its antigen remains unknown.

The V gene is TRBV7-2, the J gene TRBJ1-1, with TRBD1 identical over 7 bases. The receptor comes from a man aged 40-49 years in good health and CMV-seronegative. The specimen sequenced was PBMCs. This CDR3 reads CASSPRAGGVVTEAFF. Here the CDR3 DNA reads TGTGCCAGCAGCCCCCGGGCAGGGGGAGTAGTCACTGAAGCTTTCTTT.